This T cell receptor beta chain was documented in a study of shared clonotypes between healthy human individuals. Germline CDR1 is SGHAT and CDR2 is FQNNGV. CDR3 size: 15 residues. V lost 0 bases and J 6 bases, leaving 14 bases between the germline ends. Naive CD8 populations comprised CD45RO-negative cells positively selected for CCR7, excluding terminally differentiated effector memory CD45RA+ cells. The method was immunoSEQ multiplex PCR; TCRdb's version includes in-frame clones alone and lacks a portion of them. The sample shows around 610,000 clones, 90% to 97% of them seen only once. The material sequenced was naive CD8+ T cells sorted from blood. This chain links TRBV11-2 with TRBJ1-2, with TRBD1 as a possible D gene (6 bases). This receptor was identified in a woman under 40 in good health. The CDR3 nucleotides are TGTGCCAGCAGCTTAGATTCGAACAGGGTCCATGGCTACACCTTC. The encoded protein is CASSLDSNRVHGYTF.